This TCR beta chain was captured in a study of chemoradiotherapy in HPV16-positive cancers. Turning to this clone: What it binds is unknown.

Over chemoradiotherapy, repertoires were sampled more than once. TCRdb's table, derived via immunoSEQ multiplex PCR, lists solely in-frame clones and lacks some. The data hold around 24,000 clones, with about 88% observed a single time. With V trimmed by 3 bases and J by 2 bases, 13 bases remained unmatched. CDR3 length: 17 residues. Germline V CDR1 and CDR2: GTSNPN, SVGIG (reference sequence). The study, taken as a whole, reports: Candidate HPV-specific clones and E7-related TCR motifs grew in tumor during treatment. For HPV16-positive patients, expanding HPV-responsive T cells associated with longer recurrence-free survival.

The TCR sequence derives from a human donor with HPV-associated anogenital cancer. The gene calls are TRBV30 and TRBJ2-5; 9 positions match TRBD2. Sample: blood, taken from a patient who underwent chemoradiotherapy. CDR3 region: CAWRYFLAGSVQETQYF. The CDR3 nucleotides are TGTGCCTGGAGATACTTCCTAGCGGGATCGGTACAAGAGACCCAGTACTTC.